This T cell receptor (beta chain) was identified during a study of blood T cell repertoires in COVID-19. Produced via immunoSEQ multiplex PCR; TCRdb's table is partial and in-frame only. The sample records about 200,000 clones, approximately 85% being singletons. Trimming left V 2 bases short and J 1 base short, with 5 bases between. Germline CDR1 reads SEHNR; CDR2 reads FQNEAQ (reference sequence). The CDR3 totals 13 residues. This clonotype was obtained from a man aged 55 to 69 with acute or convalescent COVID-19. The chain combines TRBV7-9 with TRBJ1-1; D remains ambiguous. The sequenced sample was peripheral blood. CDR3 amino acids: CASSLWQNTEAFF. The CDR3 nucleotides are TGTGCCAGCAGCTTATGGCAGAACACTGAAGCTTTCTTT.